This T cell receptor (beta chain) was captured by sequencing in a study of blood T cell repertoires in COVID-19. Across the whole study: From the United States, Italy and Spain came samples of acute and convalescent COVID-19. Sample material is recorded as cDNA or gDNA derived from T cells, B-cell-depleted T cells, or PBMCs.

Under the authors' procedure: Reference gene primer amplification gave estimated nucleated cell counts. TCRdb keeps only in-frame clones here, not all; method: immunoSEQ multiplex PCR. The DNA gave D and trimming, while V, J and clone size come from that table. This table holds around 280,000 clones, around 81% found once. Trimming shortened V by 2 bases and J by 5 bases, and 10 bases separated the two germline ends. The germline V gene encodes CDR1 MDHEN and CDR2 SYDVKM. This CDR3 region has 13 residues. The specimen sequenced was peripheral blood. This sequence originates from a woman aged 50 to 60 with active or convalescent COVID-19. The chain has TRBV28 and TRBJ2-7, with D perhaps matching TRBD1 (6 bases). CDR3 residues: CASSLGQLNEQYF. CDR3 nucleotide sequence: TGTGCCAGCAGTTTAGGACAGCTAAACGAGCAGTACTTC.